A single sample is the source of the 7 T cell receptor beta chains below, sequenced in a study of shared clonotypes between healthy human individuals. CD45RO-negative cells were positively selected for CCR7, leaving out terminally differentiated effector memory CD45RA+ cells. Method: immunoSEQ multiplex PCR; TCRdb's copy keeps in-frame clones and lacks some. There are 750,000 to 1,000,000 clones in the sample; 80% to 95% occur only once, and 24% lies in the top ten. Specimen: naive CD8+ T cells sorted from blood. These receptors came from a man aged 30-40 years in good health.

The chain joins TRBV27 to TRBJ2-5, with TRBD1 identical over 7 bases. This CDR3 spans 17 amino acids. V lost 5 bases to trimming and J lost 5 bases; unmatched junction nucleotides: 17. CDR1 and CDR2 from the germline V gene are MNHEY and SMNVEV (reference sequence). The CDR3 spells CASSLSRTGRVVETQYF. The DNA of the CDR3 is TGTGCCAGCAGTCTCTCCCGGACAGGACGGGTTGTGGAGACCCAGTACTTC.

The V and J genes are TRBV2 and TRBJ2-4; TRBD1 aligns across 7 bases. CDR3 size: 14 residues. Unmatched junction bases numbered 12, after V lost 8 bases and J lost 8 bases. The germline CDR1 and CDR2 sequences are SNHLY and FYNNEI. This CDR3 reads CASWGTAREDIQYF. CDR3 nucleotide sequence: TGTGCCAGCTGGGGGACAGCTAGAGAAGACATTCAGTACTTC.

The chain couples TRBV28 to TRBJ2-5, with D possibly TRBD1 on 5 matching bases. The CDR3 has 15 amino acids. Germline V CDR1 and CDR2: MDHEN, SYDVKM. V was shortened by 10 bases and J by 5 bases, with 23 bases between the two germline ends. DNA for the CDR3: TGTGCCACCGACGGATGGTCAGGGCGCCGGGAGACCCAGTACTTC. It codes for CATDGWSGRRETQYF.

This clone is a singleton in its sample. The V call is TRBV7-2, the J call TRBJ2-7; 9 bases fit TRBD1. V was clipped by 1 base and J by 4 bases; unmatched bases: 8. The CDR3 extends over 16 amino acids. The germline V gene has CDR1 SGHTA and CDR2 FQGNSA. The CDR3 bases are TGTGCCAGCAGCTTAGATGGGTCGGGACAGGGATACGAGCAGTACTTC. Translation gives CASSLDGSGQGYEQYF.

The CDR3 reads CASSAGAETLETQYF. DNA of the CDR3: TGTGCCAGCAGCGCGGGAGCGGAAACCTTAGAGACCCAGTACTTC. This sequence joins TRBV7-9 and TRBJ2-5; 7 nucleotides line up with TRBD2. The CDR3 runs to 15 residues. V shed 5 bases, J shed 4 bases, and the junction held 10 bases outside the gene matches. Germline CDR1 SEHNR, CDR2 FQNEAQ (reference sequence).

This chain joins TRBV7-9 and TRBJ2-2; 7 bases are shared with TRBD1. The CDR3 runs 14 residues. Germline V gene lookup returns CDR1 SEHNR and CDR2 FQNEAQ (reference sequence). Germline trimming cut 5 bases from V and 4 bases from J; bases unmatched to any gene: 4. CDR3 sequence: CASSPRDSTGELFF. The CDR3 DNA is TGTGCCAGCAGCCCCCGGGACAGCACCGGGGAGCTGTTTTTT.

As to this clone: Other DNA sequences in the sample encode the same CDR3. In DNA form, the CDR3 reads TGTGCCAGCAGCCCGGGACAGAGCTACGAGCAGTACTTC. It is translated as CASSPGQSYEQYF. This sequence joins TRBV11-2 and TRBJ2-7, with 7 positions matching TRBD1. V lost 5 bases and J lost 3; bases outside the gene matches: 4. Germline CDR1 is SGHAT and CDR2 is FQNNGV. The CDR3 has 13 residues.